Listed below are T cell receptor beta chains from one sample, sequenced in a study of blood T cell repertoires in COVID-19. TCRdb's table, derived via immunoSEQ multiplex PCR, lists solely in-frame clones and lacks some. The sample has 150,000 to 200,000 clones, around 86% seen once. The sample comprised peripheral blood. These receptors were obtained from a woman aged 70-85 years with COVID-19, enrolled during active disease. Both conserved end residues are part of each CDR3. Each record gives: V gene, CDR3 length, clone size, D gene, J gene, CDR3 DNA, CDR3 protein. A D gene is named only where the DNA matches it firmly. A row's size may be missing; if present it is once, few, many or a size class.

V gene: TRBV18
CDR3 length: 14
clone size: NA
D gene: NA
J gene: TRBJ2-1
CDR3 DNA: TGTGCCAGCTCACCACTAAGCACAGACAATGAGCAGTTCTTC
CDR3 protein: CASSPLSTDNEQFF

V gene: TRBV7-2
CDR3 length: 16
clone size: once
D gene: TRBD2
J gene: TRBJ2-7
CDR3 DNA: TGTGCCAGCAGCTTAGCCCTAGCGGGAGACCCCTACGAGCAGTACTTC
CDR3 protein: CASSLALAGDPYEQYF

V gene: TRBV30
CDR3 length: 16
clone size: NA
D gene: TRBD1
J gene: TRBJ1-2
CDR3 DNA: TGTGCCTGGAGTATATCCCCCTACAGGGGGGTCTATGGCTACACCTTC
CDR3 protein: CAWSISPYRGVYGYTF

V gene: TRBV7-9
CDR3 length: 15
clone size: NA
D gene: TRBD2
J gene: TRBJ2-1
CDR3 DNA: TGTGCCAGCAGCTTGCGGGAGAGCTCCTACAATGAGCAGTTCTTC
CDR3 protein: CASSLRESSYNEQFF

V gene: TRBV7-6
CDR3 length: 15
clone size: NA
D gene: TRBD2
J gene: TRBJ2-2
CDR3 DNA: TGTGCCAGCACCTCCGGGACTAGTTTTGCCGGGGAGCTGTTTTTT
CDR3 protein: CASTSGTSFAGELFF

V gene: TRBV29-1
CDR3 length: 12
clone size: NA
D gene: TRBD2
J gene: TRBJ2-1
CDR3 DNA: TGCAGCGTTACTAGCGGTTACAATGAGCAGTTCTTC
CDR3 protein: CSVTSGYNEQFF

V gene: TRBV9
CDR3 length: 16
clone size: NA
D gene: TRBD2
J gene: TRBJ2-3
CDR3 DNA: TGTGCCAGCACCAGCGGGAGGGGAGGGGTCACAGATACGCAGTATTTT
CDR3 protein: CASTSGRGGVTDTQYF

V gene: TRBV7-3
CDR3 length: 19
clone size: NA
D gene: TRBD1
J gene: TRBJ2-1
CDR3 DNA: TGTGCCAGCAGCTTAACGGGACAGGGGGCGATCCGGTCCTACAATGAGCAGTTCTTC
CDR3 protein: CASSLTGQGAIRSYNEQFF

V gene: TRBV18
CDR3 length: 14
clone size: once
D gene: NA
J gene: TRBJ2-7
CDR3 DNA: TGTGCCAGCTCAACAAAACCCGGACAAAGCGAGCAGTACTTC
CDR3 protein: CASSTKPGQSEQYF

V gene: TRBV7-2
CDR3 length: 15
clone size: NA
D gene: TRBD1
J gene: TRBJ1-2
CDR3 DNA: TGTGCCAGCAGCCAACAGGGGTCCATGAACTATGGCTACACCTTC
CDR3 protein: CASSQQGSMNYGYTF

V gene: TRBV5-5
CDR3 length: 14
clone size: NA
D gene: NA
J gene: TRBJ1-1
CDR3 DNA: TGTGCCAGCAGATCCACAGAGATGAACACTGAAGCTTTCTTT
CDR3 protein: CASRSTEMNTEAFF

V gene: TRBV29-1
CDR3 length: 13
clone size: few
D gene: NA
J gene: TRBJ1-5
CDR3 DNA: TGCAGCGTTGCCCCGTCAGGCAATCAGCCCCAGCATTTT
CDR3 protein: CSVAPSGNQPQHF

V gene: TRBV25-1
CDR3 length: 17
clone size: NA
D gene: NA
J gene: TRBJ2-7
CDR3 DNA: TGTGCCAGCAGTAACCCCCGGCAGGGGCGGGTCTCGTACGAGCAGTACTTC
CDR3 protein: CASSNPRQGRVSYEQYF

V gene: TRBV5-4
CDR3 length: 14
clone size: NA
D gene: TRBD2
J gene: TRBJ2-5
CDR3 DNA: TGTGCCAGCAGCCAAGGGACTAGGAAAGAGACCCAGTACTTC
CDR3 protein: CASSQGTRKETQYF

V gene: TRBV7-3
CDR3 length: 14
clone size: NA
D gene: TRBD1
J gene: TRBJ1-5
CDR3 DNA: TGTGCCAACCATACGGGACAGGGGGGGCAGCCCCAGCATTTT
CDR3 protein: CANHTGQGGQPQHF

V gene: TRBV10-3
CDR3 length: 13
clone size: NA
D gene: TRBD1
J gene: TRBJ2-1
CDR3 DNA: TGTGCCATCAGAAATACAGGGGGCAATGAGCAGTTCTTC
CDR3 protein: CAIRNTGGNEQFF

V gene: TRBV9
CDR3 length: 14
clone size: NA
D gene: NA
J gene: TRBJ1-1
CDR3 DNA: TGTGCCAGCAGCGTAGCAGGGGCTCGAACTGAAGCTTTCTTT
CDR3 protein: CASSVAGARTEAFF

V gene: TRBV12-5
CDR3 length: 12
clone size: NA
D gene: TRBD1
J gene: TRBJ2-3
CDR3 DNA: TGTGCTAGTGGCACAGGGGGGGATACGCAGTATTTT
CDR3 protein: CASGTGGDTQYF

V gene: TRBV7-2
CDR3 length: 15
clone size: NA
D gene: TRBD1
J gene: TRBJ1-4
CDR3 DNA: TGTGCCAGCAGCTTCGGGACAGGGGGAGGCGAAAAACTGTTTTTT
CDR3 protein: CASSFGTGGGEKLFF

V gene: TRBV6-5
CDR3 length: 13
clone size: NA
D gene: TRBD2
J gene: TRBJ2-2
CDR3 DNA: TGTGCCAGCAGATTAGCGGGTACCGGGGAGCTGTTTTTT
CDR3 protein: CASRLAGTGELFF

V gene: TRBV5-5
CDR3 length: 14
clone size: NA
D gene: NA
J gene: TRBJ1-2
CDR3 DNA: TGTGCCAGCAGCTTGAGGGGAACGGGAGCGGGCTACACCTTC
CDR3 protein: CASSLRGTGAGYTF

V gene: TRBV15
CDR3 length: 16
clone size: once
D gene: NA
J gene: TRBJ1-6
CDR3 DNA: TGTGCCACCAGCGATTCCGACATTCGGTATAATTCACCCCTCCACTTT
CDR3 protein: CATSDSDIRYNSPLHF

V gene: TRBV5-4
CDR3 length: 18
clone size: NA
D gene: NA
J gene: TRBJ2-6
CDR3 DNA: TGTGCCAGCAGCTTGAGTACGGGGGGCGCGGGCGGGGCCAACGTCCTGACTTTC
CDR3 protein: CASSLSTGGAGGANVLTF

V gene: TRBV7-2
CDR3 length: 15
clone size: NA
D gene: TRBD1
J gene: TRBJ1-4
CDR3 DNA: TGTGCCAGCAGCCCTCAGGGACAGTTCAATGAAAAACTGTTTTTT
CDR3 protein: CASSPQGQFNEKLFF

V gene: TRBV10-3
CDR3 length: 13
clone size: once
D gene: NA
J gene: TRBJ2-7
CDR3 DNA: TGTGCCATCACGGAGGACCCCGGCTACGAGCAGTACTTC
CDR3 protein: CAITEDPGYEQYF

V gene: TRBV29-1
CDR3 length: 13
clone size: NA
D gene: NA
J gene: TRBJ2-2
CDR3 DNA: TGCAGCGTTGACAGGGGCAACACCGGGGAGCTGTTTTTT
CDR3 protein: CSVDRGNTGELFF

V gene: TRBV7-9
CDR3 length: 14
clone size: NA
D gene: TRBD1
J gene: TRBJ2-5
CDR3 DNA: TGTGCCAGCAGCCCGGACAGGCCGCAAGGGACCCAGTACTTC
CDR3 protein: CASSPDRPQGTQYF

V gene: TRBV14
CDR3 length: 12
clone size: NA
D gene: NA
J gene: TRBJ1-3
CDR3 DNA: TGTGCCAGCAGCCAAGACAGGGCGACCATATATTTT
CDR3 protein: CASSQDRATIYF

V gene: TRBV20-1
CDR3 length: 11
clone size: NA
D gene: TRBD1
J gene: TRBJ2-1
CDR3 DNA: TGCAGTGCTTGGGAAAGGGGGCCGCAGTTCTTC
CDR3 protein: CSAWERGPQFF

V gene: TRBV19
CDR3 length: 16
clone size: NA
D gene: NA
J gene: TRBJ2-2
CDR3 DNA: TGTGCAAGTACCCAGATAATGGCGGGAAGGACCGGGGAGCTGTTTTTT
CDR3 protein: CASTQIMAGRTGELFF

V gene: TRBV2
CDR3 length: 14
clone size: NA
D gene: TRBD1
J gene: TRBJ1-2
CDR3 DNA: TGTGCCAGCAGTGAAGAGCAGGGGGCGCGGGGCTACACCTTC
CDR3 protein: CASSEEQGARGYTF

V gene: TRBV11-1
CDR3 length: 16
clone size: few
D gene: NA
J gene: TRBJ1-4
CDR3 DNA: TGTGCCAGCAGCTTAGCTTCGACGGCGGATAATGAAAAACTGTTTTTT
CDR3 protein: CASSLASTADNEKLFF

V gene: TRBV24-1
CDR3 length: 14
clone size: once
D gene: TRBD1
J gene: TRBJ1-2
CDR3 DNA: TGTGCCACCAGTGATCCGACAGGGGTGGACGGCTACACCTTC
CDR3 protein: CATSDPTGVDGYTF